Listed here are 32 T cell receptor beta chains from one sample, sequenced in a study of blood T cell repertoires in COVID-19. Method: immunoSEQ multiplex PCR; TCRdb's copy keeps in-frame clones and lacks some. Of 80,000 to 95,000 clones in the sample, about 90% were seen once. Sequencing used peripheral blood. All receptors come from a woman between 50 and 59 years old with active or convalescent COVID-19.

Concerning this clone: One junction end disagrees with the germline gene, perhaps due to a read error. The chain carries TRBV5-6 and TRBJ2-3; TRBD2 matches 9 bases. Germline V gene data show CDR1 as SGHDT and CDR2 as YYEEEE. There are 12 residues in the CDR3. For the CDR3, the DNA is TGTGCCAGCAGCTTTCGACTAGCGGCGCTCCAATTT. Encoded protein: CASSFRLAALQF.

The gene calls are TRBV5-1 and TRBJ1-2, with 7 nucleotides matching TRBD1. Germline V gives CDR1 SGHRS, CDR2 YFSETQ. The CDR3 covers 14 residues. The V segment lost 1 base and the J segment 6 bases; nucleotides outside the gene matches: 6. CDR3 amino acids: CASSLSRGIDGYTF. In DNA, the CDR3 is TGCGCCAGCAGCTTGTCCAGGGGGATCGATGGCTACACCTTC.

This chain connects TRBV7-9 to TRBJ2-5; possible D gene TRBD1, 6 bases. The CDR3 contains 16 residues. The V end lost 0 bases, the J end lost 4 bases, and 15 bases lay between the germline ends. The germline CDR1 and CDR2 sequences are SEHNR and FQNEAQ (reference sequence). The chain's CDR3 is CASSLAVGQGRETQYF. In nucleotides, the CDR3 is TGTGCCAGCAGCTTAGCGGTCGGGCAGGGGAGAGAGACCCAGTACTTC.

The chain carries TRBV10-1 and TRBJ1-1; a weak D match, TRBD1 (5 bases). The germline V gene has CDR1 WNHNN and CDR2 SYGVQD (reference sequence). V was trimmed by 4 bases and J by 4 bases, leaving 10 bases between them. The CDR3 is made up of 13 amino acids. The CDR3 sequence is CASSGLQGTEAFF. In DNA form, the CDR3 reads TGCGCCAGCAGTGGCCTCCAGGGCACTGAAGCTTTCTTT.

This chain connects TRBV6-1 to TRBJ1-4, with no clear D. The CDR3 runs to 17 residues. Trimming removed 2 bases from V and 5 bases from J, with 18 bases in between. The germline V gene encodes CDR1 MNHNS and CDR2 SASEGT. The CDR3 nucleotides read TGTGCCAGCAGTGAAAACGTGGGCGCGGGGAGAAATGAAAAACTGTTTTTT. The encoded protein is CASSENVGAGRNEKLFF.

The chain is built from TRBV6-4 and TRBJ2-6, with D possibly TRBD1 on 5 matching bases. CDR1 is MRHNA and CDR2 is SNTAGT in the germline V gene. The CDR3 loop spans 18 amino acids. Trimming removed 0 bases at V and 1 base at J, with 13 bases between. The CDR3 protein is CASSDSGQGPSGANVLTF. Here the CDR3 DNA reads TGTGCCAGCAGTGACTCGGGGCAGGGCCCATCTGGGGCCAACGTCCTGACTTTC.

This clone was recorded a few times. The chain is built from TRBV6-4 and TRBJ1-2; 7 bases agree with TRBD1. Trimming at V came to 6 bases and at J to 6 bases, leaving 7 bases not matched to a gene. The CDR3 is 13 residues long. Germline V CDR1 and CDR2: MRHNA, SNTAGT. The CDR3 region has the DNA TGTGCCAGCAGGACGGAGGGGGCTGATGGCTACACCTTC. Its translation is CASRTEGADGYTF.

The chain uses TRBV28 and TRBJ1-2; 7 bases map to TRBD1. The CDR3 covers 14 residues. With V trimmed by 6 bases and J by 4 bases, 8 bases remained unmatched. The V gene's germline CDR1 is MDHEN and CDR2 SYDVKM. This chain's CDR3 is CASSSPTGTYGYTF. In DNA, the CDR3 is TGTGCCAGCAGCTCTCCGACAGGGACCTATGGCTACACCTTC.

This clone was counted once. J is TRBJ2-6 and V is TRBV19; D is unresolved. The CDR3 length is 16 residues. Per germline, CDR1 LNHDA and CDR2 SQIVND (reference sequence). V was shortened by 4 bases and J by 0 bases, with 10 bases between the two germline ends. The DNA for the CDR3 is TGTGCCAGTAGTACGGTATCTTACTCTGGGGCCAACGTCCTGACTTTC. Translation: CASSTVSYSGANVLTF.

J is TRBJ1-6 and V is TRBV5-8; 7 positions agree with TRBD1. The CDR3 length is 13 residues. The V and J ends lost 4 bases and 12 bases, in that order; junction bases with no gene match: 7. CDR1 and CDR2 (germline): SGHTS, YDEGEE. CDR3 region: CASSTRDSQPLHF. The DNA for the CDR3 is TGTGCCAGCAGCACCCGGGACAGCCAACCCCTCCACTTT. Using reference TRBV5-8 and TRBJ1-6 for the parts outside the CDR3, the full variable domain is EAGVTQSPTHLIKTRGQQATLRCSPISGHTSVYWYQQALGLGLQFLLWYDEGEERNRGNFPPRFSGRQFPNYSSELNVNALELEDSALYLCASSTRDSQPLHFGNGTRLTVT.

The rearrangement joins TRBV9 to TRBJ1-1, with 8 bases that match TRBD1. Germline trimming cut 6 bases from V and 3 bases from J; bases unmatched to any gene: 10. The V gene's germline CDR1 is SGDLS and CDR2 YYNGEE. CDR3 length: 15 residues. This CDR3 is CASTISTGADTEAFF. The CDR3 bases are TGTGCCAGCACCATCTCGACAGGGGCGGACACTGAAGCTTTCTTT. Full variable domain (outside the CDR3, taken from reference TRBV9 and TRBJ1-1): DSGVTQTPKHLITATGQRVTLRCSPRSGDLSVYWYQQSLDQGLQFLIQYYNGEERAKGNILERFSAQQFPDLHSELNLSSLELGDSALYFCASTISTGADTEAFFGQGTRLTVV.

This sequence joins TRBV24-1 and TRBJ2-1, with D possibly being TRBD1 (6 bases). The CDR3 has 15 residues. Germline V gives CDR1 KGHDR, CDR2 SFDVKD. V was shortened by 3 bases and J by 5 bases, with 13 bases between the two germline ends. The CDR3 is CATSDTSTGNNEQFF. For the CDR3, the DNA is TGTGCCACCAGTGATACCTCGACAGGCAACAATGAGCAGTTCTTC.

This clone was counted between two and nine times. The chain carries TRBV2 and TRBJ1-5, with D unclear. This CDR3 comprises 14 residues. The germline V gene encodes CDR1 SNHLY and CDR2 FYNNEI. Trimming cost V 7 bases and J 5 bases, with 15 bases left between them. The CDR3 protein is CASMGAERDQPQHF. CDR3 sequence (DNA): TGTGCCAGCATGGGAGCCGAAAGGGATCAGCCCCAGCATTTT.

The chain joins TRBV3-1 (or the pseudogene TRBV3-2) to TRBJ2-5, with a tentative D call TRBD2 (6 bases). There are 12 residues in the CDR3. Germline V lookup: CDR1 LGHDT, CDR2 YNNKEL (reference sequence). Trimming left V 7 bases short and J 7 bases short, with 13 bases between. The CDR3 DNA sequence: TGTGCCAGCACGAGGGTGGAGGGGACCCAGTACTTC. It translates to CASTRVEGTQYF.

This rearrangement joins TRBV6-6 to TRBJ2-7, with D possibly TRBD2 on 5 matching bases. The V and J ends lost 6 bases and 4 bases respectively, with 10 bases between them. The CDR3 has 12 residues. Germline assignment: CDR1 MNHNY and CDR2 SVGAGI (reference sequence). CDR3 DNA: TGTGCCAGCAGGGACTCGAGATACGAGCAGTACTTC. Translating it yields CASRDSRYEQYF.

The chain joins TRBV3-1 (or the pseudogene TRBV3-2) to TRBJ1-4; 7 nucleotides align to TRBD1. Germline V lookup: CDR1 LGHDT, CDR2 YNNKEL (reference sequence). This CDR3 region has 13 residues. V lost 7 bases to trimming and J lost 6 bases; unmatched junction nucleotides: 5. This CDR3 reads CASMAQGHEKLFF. The CDR3 DNA reads as TGTGCCAGCATGGCACAGGGGCATGAAAAACTGTTTTTT.

This clone was detected a few times. The chain couples TRBV3-1 (or the pseudogene TRBV3-2) to TRBJ1-2; 9 positions match TRBD1. Per the germline V gene, CDR1 is LGHDT and CDR2 is YNNKEL (reference sequence). The J segment lost 8 bases and the V segment lost 1 base, leaving 11 bases of the junction unmatched. CDR3 length: 16 amino acids. The CDR3 DNA is TGTGCCAGCAGCCAAGTTACTACAGGGGGCAGAGGGGGCTACACCTTC. It yields the protein CASSQVTTGGRGGYTF.

The chain joins TRBV30 to TRBJ1-4; possible D gene TRBD1, 6 bases. Looked up from germline, CDR1 is GTSNPN and CDR2 is SVGIG (reference sequence). V was shortened by 5 bases and J by 8 bases, with 15 bases between the two germline ends. The CDR3 runs to 13 residues. The CDR3 region is CAWGGRGREKLFF. The CDR3 nucleotides are TGTGCCTGGGGGGGCAGGGGTAGGGAAAAACTGTTTTTT.

The chain couples TRBV11-2 to TRBJ2-1; 13 positions agree with TRBD2. Germline trimming cut 1 base from V and 0 bases from J; bases unmatched to any gene: 0. Germline loops: CDR1 SGHAT, CDR2 FQNNGV. The CDR3 runs 17 residues. CDR3 amino acids: CASSLGLAGGSYNEQFF. The CDR3 DNA reads TGTGCCAGCAGCTTAGGACTAGCGGGGGGCTCCTACAATGAGCAGTTCTTC.

This rearrangement joins TRBV4-3 to TRBJ1-2; a weak D match, TRBD1 (6 bases). The germline V gene encodes CDR1 LGHNA and CDR2 YSLEER. V lost 2 bases and J 4 bases, leaving 8 bases between the germline ends. CDR3 length: 13 residues. CDR3 DNA: TGCGCCAGCAGCCAAAAAGGGGGCTATGGCTACACCTTC. Residues: CASSQKGGYGYTF.

The chain joins TRBV28 to TRBJ1-2, with 10 positions matching TRBD1. Germline V gives CDR1 MDHEN, CDR2 SYDVKM. With V trimmed by 6 bases and J by 8 bases, 12 bases remained unmatched. This CDR3 has 15 residues. CDR3 residues: CASRSQDRGLKGYTF. CDR3 sequence (DNA): TGTGCCAGCAGGTCACAAGACAGGGGGCTAAAGGGCTACACCTTC.

The chain couples TRBV6-5 to TRBJ2-5, with a possible D match to TRBD2 (6 bases). The length of the CDR3 is 13 residues. Germline V lookup: CDR1 MNHEY, CDR2 SVGAGI. Trimming took 7 bases from V and 7 from J, leaving 16 bases between them. The CDR3: CASTIISGGTQYF. CDR3 bases: TGTGCCAGCACTATAATTTCCGGGGGGACCCAGTACTTC.

V is TRBV19 and J is TRBJ1-1, with 7 bases identical to TRBD1. The CDR3 runs 15 residues. V shed 1 base and J 4 bases; nucleotides not matched to a gene: 6. CDR1 and CDR2 (germline): LNHDA, SQIVND (reference sequence). CDR3 protein: CASSIAPGGSTEAFF. The CDR3 DNA reads TGTGCCAGTAGTATAGCTCCAGGGGGATCCACTGAAGCTTTCTTT.

The genes are TRBV6-8 and TRBJ1-2; 12 nucleotides align to TRBD1. The junction had 15 bases not matched to a gene; V was cut back by 5 bases and J by 8 bases. Germline CDR1 MNHGY, CDR2 SAAAGT. The CDR3 is 17 residues long. The CDR3 loop reads CASSVRDRGPSGSGYTF. The CDR3 DNA reads TGTGCCAGCAGTGTCCGGGACAGGGGGCCTAGTGGGTCCGGCTACACCTTC.

V and J are TRBV9 and TRBJ2-3; D gene unclear. The germline V gene has CDR1 SGDLS and CDR2 YYNGEE. V lost 0 bases to trimming and J lost 7 bases, with 6 bases between them. The CDR3 is 12 amino acids. This chain's CDR3 is CASSVEEYTQYF. For the CDR3, the DNA is TGTGCCAGCAGCGTAGAGGAGTATACGCAGTATTTT.

This clone was seen once. V gene TRBV6-5 combines with J gene TRBJ1-5; 9 bases are shared with TRBD1. Germline V lookup: CDR1 MNHEY, CDR2 SVGAGI. This CDR3 has 15 residues. J lost 1 base, V lost 6 bases, and 4 bases had no gene match. CDR3 loop: CASSGQGISNQPQHF. The DNA for the CDR3 is TGTGCCAGCAGCGGACAGGGGATAAGCAATCAGCCCCAGCATTTT.

This rearrangement joins TRBV6-5 to TRBJ2-3; D remains ambiguous. This CDR3 comprises 14 residues. Trimming stripped 3 bases from V and 4 bases from J, with 11 bases between. Germline CDR1 MNHEY, CDR2 SVGAGI. The CDR3 loop is CASSYYPSADTQYF. DNA for the CDR3: TGTGCCAGCAGTTATTATCCCTCGGCAGATACGCAGTATTTT.

The count of this clone is one. The chain has TRBV6-8 and TRBJ2-3; D call uncertain. There are 10 residues in the CDR3. Per the germline V gene, CDR1 is MNHGY and CDR2 is SAAAGT. V was cut by 6 bases and J by 6 bases, with 4 bases left in between. CDR3 in amino acids: CASRRDTQYF. CDR3 sequence (DNA): TGTGCCAGCAGACGGGATACGCAGTATTTT.

The CDR3 sequence is CASSDGLGGAEAFF. Here the CDR3 DNA reads TGTGCCAGCAGTGACGGCCTCGGGGGTGCTGAAGCTTTCTTT. The chain uses TRBV6-1 and TRBJ1-1; D possibly corresponds to TRBD1 (5 bases). The V and J ends lost 3 bases and 6 bases respectively, with 14 bases between them. The CDR3 contains 14 residues. CDR1 is MNHNS, CDR2 SASEGT, per germline.

The J gene is TRBJ1-4, the V gene TRBV5-5, with TRBD1 matching 9 bases. This CDR3 spans 15 amino acids. V gave up 6 bases and J gave up 7 bases; unmatched junction bases: 10. Germline-derived CDR1 and CDR2 are SGHKS and YYEKEE (reference sequence). CDR3 nucleotide sequence: TGTGCCAGCAAACAGGGGGCGACGGGAGGTGAAAAACTGTTTTTT. It yields the protein CASKQGATGGEKLFF.

This chain joins TRBV30 and TRBJ1-1; the D is unclear. This CDR3 region has 11 residues. The germline V and J ends were trimmed by 3 bases and 7 bases, with 9 bases remaining between them. Germline V CDR1 and CDR2: GTSNPN, SVGIG (reference sequence). This CDR3 reads CAWRHGLEAFF. The CDR3 nucleotides read TGTGCCTGGAGACACGGACTTGAAGCTTTCTTT.

The DNA for the CDR3 is TGTGCCAGCAGCTTAGGAGGGTTGGAGCAGCCCCAGCATTTT. Residues: CASSLGGLEQPQHF. The chain employs TRBV11-2 and TRBJ1-5, with unresolved D. The CDR3 totals 14 residues. V was cut by 1 base and J by 7 bases, with 11 bases left in between. CDR1 and CDR2 (germline): SGHAT, FQNNGV.